A selection of T cell receptor beta chains follows, all from one sample in a study of T-cell reconstitution after alpha-beta-depleted transplantation in children. TCRdb reprocessed the PCR reads via MiXCR and lists one record per CDR3 protein. This table holds about 240,000 distinct CDR3 sequences, approximately 12% found once. The material sequenced was PBMCs from the stem cell graft donor, taken from the stem cell graft. The receptors originated from a human donor who donated a stem cell graft to a child with acute lymphoblastic leukemia. Each CDR3 is given with its conserved first and last residue. Each record gives: V gene, J gene, CDR3 protein.

>TRBV30|TRBJ1-4
CAWSEPGQGTNEKLFF
>TRBV5-8|TRBJ2-6
CASSLDRGFRGANVLTF
>TRBV28|TRBJ1-4
CASGRRYPATNEKLFF
>TRBV18|TRBJ2-7
CASSPLSVAGVSYEQYF
>TRBV11-2|TRBJ2-7
CASSVTSGRRLEQYF
>TRBV29-1|TRBJ1-2
CSVRGRDNTF
>TRBV28|TRBJ2-5
CASNSEGAGKTQYF
>TRBV7-2|TRBJ2-2
CASSSQSYANTGELFF
>TRBV11-2|TRBJ2-3
CASSPSLRGMVHTDTQYF
>TRBV5-1|TRBJ2-2
CASSLRAGGRDTGELFF
>TRBV4-3|TRBJ1-4
CASSHETGLDEKLFF
>TRBV12-3/TRBV12-4|TRBJ1-5
CASSLGGGQPQHF
>TRBV18|TRBJ2-7
CASSPPVRTLHEQYF
>TRBV12-3/TRBV12-4|TRBJ1-6
CASSLEGNNSPLHF
>TRBV3-1|TRBJ2-3
CASSQGASRGGNTDTQYF
>TRBV27|TRBJ2-3
CASQGRYTQYF
>TRBV5-6|TRBJ1-1
CASSLPWTTGRETEAFF
>TRBV15|TRBJ2-7
CATSRDLRGDEQYF
>TRBV24-1|TRBJ1-5
CATSGGDRGLNQPQHF
>TRBV4-3|TRBJ2-1
CASSQGLAGIYNEQFF
>TRBV7-2|TRBJ2-7
CASSLDRATYEQYF
>TRBV7-2|TRBJ2-1
CASSTRLAGSREQFF
>TRBV4-2|TRBJ2-7
CASSRPGAYEQYF
>TRBV14|TRBJ2-2
CASSQDWGHANTGELFF
>TRBV6-1|TRBJ2-3
CASSVLQRDTQYF
>TRBV7-2|TRBJ2-5
CASSLAPVGIGETQYF
>TRBV7-2|TRBJ2-7
CASSLGQGFSYEQYF
>TRBV12-5|TRBJ1-2
CASAYSNYGYTF
>TRBV20-1|TRBJ1-1
CSARDRSRDPRNTEAFF
>TRBV27|TRBJ2-3
CASSLRPGGDTQYF
>TRBV20-1|TRBJ2-3
CSARGEPSTDTQYF
>TRBV9|TRBJ1-5
CASSVGADQPQHF
>TRBV4-2|TRBJ2-2
CASSQRDRGTGELFF
>TRBV12-3/TRBV12-4|TRBJ2-1
CASSFLGNEQFF
>TRBV7-2|TRBJ2-3
CASSLPRASTDTQYF
>TRBV20-1|TRBJ2-5
CSAREGAETQYF
>TRBV5-1|TRBJ1-5
CASSLGQGQEPQHF
>TRBV28|TRBJ1-1
CASSSPHTEAFF
>TRBV5-6|TRBJ2-1
CASSFRTSGASSYNEQFF
>TRBV20-1|TRBJ1-6
CSASSSGGLNSPLHF
>TRBV7-2|TRBJ1-5
CASSPRQGYQPQHF
>TRBV4-1|TRBJ2-3
CASSQPRDRGEDTQYF
>TRBV4-3|TRBJ1-2
CASSQEKGGGPTFYGYTF
>TRBV30|TRBJ2-3
CAWSVRRERTDTQYF
>TRBV5-1|TRBJ2-3
CASSYLPSGGSTDTQYF
>TRBV24-1|TRBJ2-1
CATWKTGDPEQFF
>TRBV27|TRBJ2-4
CASSGTRGIQYF
>TRBV4-2|TRBJ2-4
CASSQAATLNIQYF